This entry features one T cell receptor beta chain sequence. In Seattle, patients joined the study during active infection and were tracked longitudinally. The data were taken from a study of blood T cell repertoires in COVID-19. Study summary: Samples representing acute and convalescent COVID-19 were sourced from the United States, Italy and Spain. Sample material is recorded as cDNA or gDNA derived from T cells, B-cell-depleted T cells, or PBMCs.

Per the original methods: Reference gene primers were amplified, and this amplification served to estimate nucleated cell counts. Only in-frame clones appear in the TCRdb table, and some are missing; sequencing was by immunoSEQ multiplex PCR. V and J calls and clone size are given by that table; D and trimming were obtained from the DNA. This table holds over 250,000 clones, about nine tenths found once. Source material: peripheral blood. This receptor was obtained from a woman aged 50 to 60 with COVID-19, enrolled during active disease.

The CDR3 DNA reads as TGTGCCAGCAGCTCCCGGACTAGCGGGAGGGACGAGCAGTACTTC. Encoded protein: CASSSRTSGRDEQYF. J is TRBJ2-7 and V is TRBV7-9, with 15 positions matching TRBD2. Germline V CDR1 and CDR2: SEHNR, FQNEAQ (reference sequence). CDR3 length equals 15 residues. The trim removed 4 bases at V and 5 bases at J, leaving 3 bases unmatched.